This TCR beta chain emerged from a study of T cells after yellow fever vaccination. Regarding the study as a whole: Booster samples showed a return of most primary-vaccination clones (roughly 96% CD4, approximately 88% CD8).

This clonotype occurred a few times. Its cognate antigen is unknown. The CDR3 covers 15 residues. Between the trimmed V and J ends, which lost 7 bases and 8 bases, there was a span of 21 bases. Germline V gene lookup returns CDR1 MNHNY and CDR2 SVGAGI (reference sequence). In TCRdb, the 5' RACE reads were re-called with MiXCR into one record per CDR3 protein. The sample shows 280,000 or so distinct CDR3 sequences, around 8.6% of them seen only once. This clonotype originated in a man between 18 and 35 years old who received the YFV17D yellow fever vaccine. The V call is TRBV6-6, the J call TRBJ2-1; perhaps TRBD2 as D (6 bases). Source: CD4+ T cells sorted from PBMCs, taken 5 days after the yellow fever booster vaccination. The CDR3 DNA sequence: TGTGCCAGCAACTCCCGGGGACTGACATGGCATGAGCAGTTCTTC. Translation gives CASNSRGLTWHEQFF.